This T cell receptor (beta chain) appears in the sequencing data of a study of neoadjuvant anti-PD-1 for oral cavity cancer (dated by TCRdb to about 2021). Concerning the study at large: Before curative-intent surgical resection, most patients were given three to four biweekly doses of nivolumab at 3 mg/kg. A roughly 35% response rate was observed in the parent correlative cohort, in which around 12 patients were included. For patients who did not progress, a fourth nivolumab dose was given around day 43, followed by definitive surgical resection on days 50-56. Patients with complete response, partial response or stable disease by RECIST 1.1 were defined as responders, whereas patients with progression were defined as non-responders. Study-level results and caveats: After neoadjuvant nivolumab, significantly higher T cell clonality (Gini index) was found within PBMCs in non-responders than in responders. Higher pretreatment blood Treg/Th17 ratios correlated with both higher pretreatment blood TCRbeta clonality and lower post-treatment tumor TCRbeta clonality. Only three patients per response group were included in the TCR analyses, and larger cohorts for validation were called for by the authors.

The sample's time point label, decoded: after neoadjuvant nivolumab, at surgical resection. Patients had been newly diagnosed with stage II-IVA oral cavity squamous cell carcinoma, and no prior systemic or radiation treatment had been given to the patients. The cohort was composed of patients with HPV-negative, locally advanced oral cavity squamous cell carcinoma. No culture maintenance or expansion was done, as the peripheral blood mononuclear cells went straight to analysis. The samples were drawn from a longitudinal correlative study tied to a single-arm phase II trial testing neoadjuvant nivolumab in oral cavity squamous cell carcinoma. Subject-matched pre- and post-treatment PBMCs and tumors from three responders and three non-responders were subjected to genomic DNA-based TCRbeta sequencing. Peripheral blood mononuclear cells were collected once before nivolumab treatment and again after treatment, at the time of surgery. Genomic DNA was isolated from PBMCs using the Maxwell RSC DNA from Cells kit.

The CDR3 goes from the cysteine to the phenylalanine over 16 residues. Only the CDR3 DNA stays, 48 bases, in frame from base 1. V loses 7 bases at its end and J loses 5 bases; junction bases beyond the gene matches: 12. From a lookup of the germline V gene, CDR1 and CDR2 are SNHLY and FYNNEI. For deep sequencing of PBMC libraries, mostly approximately 460 ng of input genomic DNA was used, and six replicates were run per sample. The immunoSEQ hsTCRbeta kit was used to prepare TCRbeta libraries, following the manufacturer's instructions. Sequencing of the completed libraries took place using an Illumina NovaSeq 6000 S4 flow cell after they had been pooled to approximately 3 nM. As for the authors' bioinformatics: Raw data preprocessing and quality control were performed with the immunoSEQ Analyzer. The analysis was limited to productive rearrangements, and each clonotype was defined by a unique CDR3 amino acid sequence. Repertoire clonality was estimated as the Gini-Simpson index, which was calculated using the R package tcR. Student's t test was used to compare Gini indices, while Pearson correlation assessed associations with tumor size change. Drawn from immuneACCESS, this table holds only the in-frame rearrangements with V and J called that TCRdb kept. Clones are partly lost; checked studies trace under half to an unresolved V gene and leave the rest unexplained. V, J and clone size derive from that table, while D and trimming were established from the DNA sequence. Counted in this sample were 14,000 or so clones; around 70% of them appeared once. Approximately 2.6% of the sample goes to the ten largest clones.

This clone was counted a single time. The antigen it binds to is not known. Qualities for individual bases were not recorded, and no much larger clone is one base off. This specimen consisted of PBMCs, obtained after nivolumab (anti-PD-1) treatment. The chain is made from TRBV2 and TRBJ2-2, and 8 junctional nucleotides match TRBD1. The receptor was derived from a person aged 35 to 85 with oral cavity squamous cell carcinoma. The sequenced DNA is TGTGCCAGCACCCTTAGGACAGGGAAAGGGACCGGGGAGCTGTTTTTT. Its protein is CASTLRTGKGTGELFF. This CDR3, with the reference TRBV2 and TRBJ2-2 proteins standing in past its ends, gives the full variable domain EPEVTQTPSHQVTQMGQEVILRCVPISNHLYFYWYRQILGQKVEFLVSFYNNEISEKSEIFDDQFSVERPDGSNFTLKIRSTKLEDSAMYFCASTLRTGKGTGELFFGEGSRLTVL.